The rows below give T cell receptor beta chains drawn from one sample of a study of shared clonotypes between healthy human individuals. Produced via immunoSEQ multiplex PCR; TCRdb's table is partial and in-frame only. The sample consists of 2,500,000 or so clones, more than 80% of them appearing once. Sequenced: naive CD4+ T cells sorted from blood. All receptors come from a man aged 18 to 30 in good health. The CDR3 runs from the conserved cysteine through the conserved F or W. A D gene is named only where the DNA matches it firmly. A clone size is listed for some rows: how often the clone was seen (once, few, many), or a class if it is expanded.

TRBV4-2	.	TRBD1	TRBJ2-7	TGTGCCAGCAGCCCGAGTGGGACAGGGGCCTACGAGCAGTACTTC	CASSPSGTGAYEQYF
TRBV5-1	few	.	TRBJ1-6	TGCGCCAGCAGCCCAGGGGCGCAGAATTCACCCCTCCACTTT	CASSPGAQNSPLHF
TRBV5-1	.	.	TRBJ1-4	TGCGCCTCACGGACAGATCTCAATGAAAAACTGTTTTTT	CASRTDLNEKLFF
TRBV25-1	.	TRBD2	TRBJ2-3	TGTGCCAGCAGTGAATACCTAGCGGGAGGGGCAGATACGCAGTATTTT	CASSEYLAGGADTQYF
TRBV6-5	.	.	TRBJ2-7	TGTGCCAGCAGTATAACCCGGGACACCTACGAGCAGTACTTC	CASSITRDTYEQYF
TRBV27	.	TRBD1	TRBJ1-1	TGTGCCAGCAGCGGACAGGGGGGGATGATCACTGAAGCTTTCTTT	CASSGQGGMITEAFF
TRBV11-2	.	.	TRBJ1-2	TGTGCCAGCAGCTTAGTCGGGGGGCGCGCCTATGGCTACACCTTC	CASSLVGGRAYGYTF
TRBV6-1	.	.	TRBJ2-7	TGTGCCAGCAGTGCCAGGGGCTTCGAGCAGTACTTC	CASSARGFEQYF
TRBV15	.	TRBD1	TRBJ2-3	TGTGCCACCAGCAGGTGGACAGGGGGCACAGATACGCAGTATTTT	CATSRWTGGTDTQYF
TRBV4-3	.	.	TRBJ1-2	TGCGCCAGCAGCCAAGATCTGGGGGGCTACGACTATGGCTACACCTTC	CASSQDLGGYDYGYTF
TRBV5-1	few	TRBD1	TRBJ1-6	TGCGCCAGCAGCTTGGAGGTAGGGACAGGGGGTCAGTCACCCCTCCACTTT	CASSLEVGTGGQSPLHF